This TCR beta chain emerged from a study of shared clonotypes between healthy human individuals. Overall study results and limits: In having few donors, the study represented limited genetic and exposure-history diversity.

Approximately 82 million PBMCs were counted before genomic DNA extraction. On this clone: The antigen remains undetermined.

Replicate PCRs run on unsorted PBMC used 300 ng DNA, which was approximately 30,000 T cell genomes. DNA from unsorted PBMC was sequenced on ten immunoSEQ deep assay plates. Clones were sequenced by immunoSEQ multiplex PCR, and TCRdb holds only the in-frame ones, with some missing. The table shows more than 400,000 clones, with about 84% occurring only once. This sequence originates from a woman between 35 and 50 years old in good health. Some clones in this sample may be carry-over from other donors' samples. The sample taken for sequencing was PBMCs.

The CDR3 region has the DNA TGTGCCAGCAGCTTGGGGGACAGGGGTTACACTGAAGCTTTCTTT. Its protein product is CASSLGDRGYTEAFF. This chain uses TRBV5-4 with TRBJ1-1; 10 nucleotides match TRBD1. Trimming at V came to 0 bases and at J to 3 bases, leaving 2 bases not matched to a gene. Germline loops: CDR1 SGHNT, CDR2 YYREEE (reference sequence). The CDR3 length is 15 residues. Full variable domain (rest looked up from reference TRBV5-4 and TRBJ1-1): ETGVTQSPTHLIKTRGQQVTLRCSSQSGHNTVSWYQQALGQGPQFIFQYYREEENGRGNFPPRFSGLQFPNYSSELNVNALELDDSALYLCASSLGDRGYTEAFFGQGTRLTVV.